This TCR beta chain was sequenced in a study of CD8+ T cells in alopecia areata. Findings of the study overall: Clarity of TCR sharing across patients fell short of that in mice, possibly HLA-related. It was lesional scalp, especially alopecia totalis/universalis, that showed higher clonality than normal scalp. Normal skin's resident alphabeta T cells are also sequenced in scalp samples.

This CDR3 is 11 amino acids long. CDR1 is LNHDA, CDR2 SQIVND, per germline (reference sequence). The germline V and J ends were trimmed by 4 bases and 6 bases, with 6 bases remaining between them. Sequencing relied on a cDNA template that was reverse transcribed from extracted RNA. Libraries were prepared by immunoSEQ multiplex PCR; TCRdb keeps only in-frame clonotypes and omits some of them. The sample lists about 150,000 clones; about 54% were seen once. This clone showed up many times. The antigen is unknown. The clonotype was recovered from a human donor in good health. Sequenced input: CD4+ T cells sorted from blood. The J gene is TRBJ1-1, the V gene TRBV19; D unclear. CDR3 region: CASSTQAEAFF. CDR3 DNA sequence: TGTGCCAGTAGTACGCAGGCTGAAGCTTTCTTT.